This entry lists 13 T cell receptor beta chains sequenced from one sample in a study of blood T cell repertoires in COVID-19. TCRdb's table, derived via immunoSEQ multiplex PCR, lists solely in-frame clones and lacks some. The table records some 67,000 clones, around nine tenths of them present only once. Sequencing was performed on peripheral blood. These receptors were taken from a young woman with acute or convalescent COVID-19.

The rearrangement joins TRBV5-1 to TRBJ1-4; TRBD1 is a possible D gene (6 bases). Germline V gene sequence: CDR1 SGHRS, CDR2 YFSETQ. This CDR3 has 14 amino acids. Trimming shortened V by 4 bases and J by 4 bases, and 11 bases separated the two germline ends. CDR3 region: CASSPGQYNEKLFF. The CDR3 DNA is TGCGCCAGCAGCCCCGGACAGTATAATGAAAAACTGTTTTTT. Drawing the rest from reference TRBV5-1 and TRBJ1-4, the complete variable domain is KAGVTQTPRYLIKTRGQQVTLSCSPISGHRSVSWYQQTPGQGLQFLFEYFSETQRNKGNFPGRFSGRQFSNSRSEMNVSTLELGDSALYLCASSPGQYNEKLFFGSGTQLSVL.

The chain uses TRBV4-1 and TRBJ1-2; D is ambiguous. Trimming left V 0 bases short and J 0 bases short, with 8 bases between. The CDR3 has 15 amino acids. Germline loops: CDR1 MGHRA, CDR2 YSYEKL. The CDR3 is CASSQDRETNYGYTF. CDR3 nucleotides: TGCGCCAGCAGCCAAGATCGGGAGACTAACTATGGCTACACCTTC.

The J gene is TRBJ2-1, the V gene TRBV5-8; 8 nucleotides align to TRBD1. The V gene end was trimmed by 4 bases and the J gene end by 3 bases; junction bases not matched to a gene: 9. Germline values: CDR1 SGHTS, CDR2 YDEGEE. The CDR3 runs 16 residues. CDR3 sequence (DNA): TGTGCCAGCAGCCTTCGGGACAGGTCCTTCTACAATGAGCAGTTCTTC. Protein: CASSLRDRSFYNEQFF.

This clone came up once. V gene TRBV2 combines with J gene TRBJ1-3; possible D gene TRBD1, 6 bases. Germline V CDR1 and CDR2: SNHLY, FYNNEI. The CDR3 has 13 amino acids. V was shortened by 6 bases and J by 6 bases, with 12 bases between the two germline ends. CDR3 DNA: TGTGCCAGCAGCCCGGACAGACTAAACACCATATATTTT. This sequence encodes CASSPDRLNTIYF.

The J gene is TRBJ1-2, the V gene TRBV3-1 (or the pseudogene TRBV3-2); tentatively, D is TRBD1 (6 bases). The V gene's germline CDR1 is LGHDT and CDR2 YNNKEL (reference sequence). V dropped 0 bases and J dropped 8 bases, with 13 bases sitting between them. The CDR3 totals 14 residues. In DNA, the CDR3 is TGTGCCAGCAGCCAAGATAACAGGGCTCAAGGCTACACCTTC. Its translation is CASSQDNRAQGYTF.

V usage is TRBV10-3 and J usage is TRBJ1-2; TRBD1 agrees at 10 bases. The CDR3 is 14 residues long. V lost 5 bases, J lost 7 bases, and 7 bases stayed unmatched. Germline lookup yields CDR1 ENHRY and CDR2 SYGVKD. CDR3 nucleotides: TGTGCCATCAGTCCCGGGACAGGGGCGGGTGGCTACACCTTC. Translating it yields CAISPGTGAGGYTF.

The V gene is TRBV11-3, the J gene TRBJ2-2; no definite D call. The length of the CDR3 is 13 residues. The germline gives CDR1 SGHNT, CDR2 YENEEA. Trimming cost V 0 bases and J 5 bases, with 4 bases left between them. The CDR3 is CASSLDSTGELFF. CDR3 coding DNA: TGTGCCAGCAGCTTAGATAGTACCGGGGAGCTGTTTTTT.

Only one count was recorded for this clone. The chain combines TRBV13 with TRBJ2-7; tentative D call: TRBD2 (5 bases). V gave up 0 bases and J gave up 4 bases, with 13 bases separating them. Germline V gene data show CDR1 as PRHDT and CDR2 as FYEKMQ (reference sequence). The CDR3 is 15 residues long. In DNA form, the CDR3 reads TGTGCCAGCAGCTTAGGGAGGGCACTTTCTTACGAGCAGTACTTC. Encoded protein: CASSLGRALSYEQYF. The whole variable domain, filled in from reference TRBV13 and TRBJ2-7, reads AAGVIQSPRHLIKEKRETATLKCYPIPRHDTVYWYQQGPGQDPQFLISFYEKMQSDKGSIPDRFSAQQFSDYHSELNMSSLELGDSALYFCASSLGRALSYEQYFGPGTRLTVT.

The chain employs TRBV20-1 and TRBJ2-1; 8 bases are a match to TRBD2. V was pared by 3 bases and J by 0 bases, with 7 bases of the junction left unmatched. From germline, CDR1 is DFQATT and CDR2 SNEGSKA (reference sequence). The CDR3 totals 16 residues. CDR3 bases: TGCAGTGCTAGTAGGGCAAGCGGGAGCTCCTACAATGAGCAGTTCTTC. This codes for CSASRASGSSYNEQFF.

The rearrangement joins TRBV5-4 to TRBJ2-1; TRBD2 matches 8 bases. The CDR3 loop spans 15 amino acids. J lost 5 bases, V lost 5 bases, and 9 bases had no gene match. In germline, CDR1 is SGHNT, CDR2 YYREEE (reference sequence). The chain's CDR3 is CASRAASGYNNEQFF. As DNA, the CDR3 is TGTGCCAGCAGGGCTGCTAGCGGGTACAACAATGAGCAGTTCTTC.

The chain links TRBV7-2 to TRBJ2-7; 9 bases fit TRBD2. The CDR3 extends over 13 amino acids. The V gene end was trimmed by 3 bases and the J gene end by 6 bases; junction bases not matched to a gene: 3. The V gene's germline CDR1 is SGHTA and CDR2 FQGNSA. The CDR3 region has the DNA TGTGCCAGCAGCTTTCAACTAGCGGGCGAGCAGTACTTC. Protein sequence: CASSFQLAGEQYF.

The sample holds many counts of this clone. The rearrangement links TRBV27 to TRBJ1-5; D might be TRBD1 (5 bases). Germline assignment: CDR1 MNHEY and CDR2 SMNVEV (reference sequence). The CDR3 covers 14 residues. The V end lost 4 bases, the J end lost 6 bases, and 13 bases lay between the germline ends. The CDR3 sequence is CASSSSTGFQPQHF. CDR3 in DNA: TGTGCCAGCAGTTCATCTACAGGATTTCAGCCCCAGCATTTT.

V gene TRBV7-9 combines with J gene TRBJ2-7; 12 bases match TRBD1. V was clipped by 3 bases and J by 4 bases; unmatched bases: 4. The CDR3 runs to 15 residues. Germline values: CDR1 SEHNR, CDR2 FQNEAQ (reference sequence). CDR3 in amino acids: CASSLGTGGPYEQYF. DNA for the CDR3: TGTGCCAGCAGCTTGGGGACAGGGGGCCCGTACGAGCAGTACTTC.